This T cell receptor (beta chain) was found in a study of Graves' ophthalmopathy and Graves' hyperthyroidism. Findings and caveats of the study: For separating ophthalmopathy from stable hyperthyroidism, a 13-signature model gave around 86% sensitivity and 81.08% specificity.

Per germline, CDR1 SGHTA and CDR2 FQGNSA. This CDR3 has 13 residues. The V end was cut by 1 base, the J end by 7 bases, with 8 bases between. The sample holds many counts of this clonotype. Its matching antigen is unknown. From RNA, the CDR3 regions of TCR beta chains were amplified and sequenced. An opening RT-PCR round employed HTBI primers and preceded a second-round multiplex PCR. TCRdb analysed the multiplex PCR reads with MiXCR anew, one entry per CDR3 protein. The data contain more than 300,000 distinct CDR3 sequences, 15% to 17% of them singletons. The chain carries TRBV7-2 and TRBJ1-5; D ambiguous. The material sequenced was peripheral blood. The source is a woman younger than 30 with stable Graves' hyperthyroidism. In DNA form, the CDR3 reads TGTGCCAGCAGCTTAGGCAGCCTACAGCCCCAGCATTTT. This codes for CASSLGSLQPQHF.